The 25 T cell receptor beta chains below come from one sample, sequenced in a study of cytomegalovirus exposure and HLA in healthy donors. PCR employed 60 Vbeta and 13 Jbeta primers. The assay was immunoSEQ multiplex PCR, and TCRdb's table has in-frame clones only and misses some. The sample table includes 150,000 or so clones. Sequencing was carried out using PBMCs. Every receptor here comes from a man aged 30 to 39 in good health and CMV-seronegative.

The chain links TRBV6-6 to TRBJ2-5, with no clear D. Trimming took off 7 bases at V and 5 bases at J, with 17 bases between the two ends. Per the germline V gene, CDR1 is MNHNY and CDR2 is SVGAGI (reference sequence). The CDR3 length is 14 residues. As DNA, the CDR3 is TGTGCCAGCACCTCCCCCGGCCGAGCGGAGACCCAGTACTTC. It translates to CASTSPGRAETQYF.

V is TRBV28 and J is TRBJ2-7, with 7 bases fitting TRBD1. J lost 0 bases, V lost 8 bases, and 10 bases had no gene match. Germline lookup yields CDR1 MDHEN and CDR2 SYDVKM. The CDR3 is made up of 15 amino acids. The CDR3, as DNA: TGTGCCAGCGGACACGGGACAGCTTTCTCCTACGAGCAGTACTTC. It translates to CASGHGTAFSYEQYF.

V gene TRBV5-1 combines with J gene TRBJ1-1; TRBD1 matches at 9 bases. Per the germline V gene, CDR1 is SGHRS and CDR2 is YFSETQ. The V gene end was trimmed by 0 bases and the J gene end by 6 bases; junction bases not matched to a gene: 9. The CDR3 sequence is 16 residues long. As DNA, the CDR3 is TGCGCCAGCAGCTTGGACTTGACAGGGGGTTTCGCTGAAGCTTTCTTT. The encoded protein is CASSLDLTGGFAEAFF.

The rearrangement links TRBV5-1 to TRBJ1-1; 8 positions match TRBD1. This CDR3 has 15 residues. V gave up 3 bases and J gave up 3 bases; unmatched junction bases: 7. CDR1 and CDR2 (germline): SGHRS, YFSETQ. This chain's CDR3 is CASSSQGQDHTEAFF. The CDR3 bases are TGCGCCAGCAGCTCCCAGGGACAGGACCACACTGAAGCTTTCTTT.

The genes are TRBV2 and TRBJ2-5; the match to TRBD1 covers 7 bases. Germline-derived CDR1 and CDR2 are SNHLY and FYNNEI. V was clipped by 4 bases and J by 3 bases; unmatched bases: 14. CDR3 length equals 17 residues. The CDR3 region is CASSGYIITGAKETQYF. For the CDR3, the DNA is TGTGCCAGCAGTGGCTACATAATTACAGGGGCGAAAGAGACCCAGTACTTC. The whole variable domain, filled in from reference TRBV2 and TRBJ2-5, reads EPEVTQTPSHQVTQMGQEVILRCVPISNHLYFYWYRQILGQKVEFLVSFYNNEISEKSEIFDDQFSVERPDGSNFTLKIRSTKLEDSAMYFCASSGYIITGAKETQYFGPGTRLLVL.

The chain carries TRBV5-1 and TRBJ2-7; D is possibly TRBD2 (6 bases). Germline CDR1 and CDR2: SGHRS and YFSETQ. This CDR3 is 13 amino acids long. The V gene lost 1 base and the J gene lost 7 bases, with 12 bases spanning the gap. The CDR3 DNA is TGCGCCAGCAGCTTGCCTAGCGTGGGGGAGCAGTACTTC. Translation gives CASSLPSVGEQYF.

This chain uses TRBV11-3 with TRBJ2-3; TRBD1 aligns across 12 bases. After removal of 4 bases from V and 4 bases from J, the junction contained 3 bases not matched to a gene. CDR1 SGHNT and CDR2 YENEEA come from the germline V gene. The CDR3 loop spans 15 amino acids. DNA for the CDR3: TGTGCCAGCAGCTCCCGGGACAGGGGGCCAGATACGCAGTATTTT. Residues: CASSSRDRGPDTQYF. Full variable domain (missing parts from reference TRBV11-3 and TRBJ2-3): EAGVVQSPRYKIIEKKQPVAFWCNPISGHNTLYWYLQNLGQGPELLIRYENEEAVDDSQLPKDRFSAERLKGVDSTLKIQPAELGDSAVYLCASSSRDRGPDTQYFGPGTRLTVL.

The chain links TRBV9 to TRBJ2-3; 9 bases are shared with TRBD2. The CDR3 covers 16 residues. Germline loops: CDR1 SGDLS, CDR2 YYNGEE. Trimming removed 0 bases from V and 4 bases from J; junction bases left unmatched: 6. CDR3 loop: CASSVAEAGGPDTQYF. Here the CDR3 DNA reads TGTGCCAGCAGCGTAGCTGAAGCGGGAGGCCCAGATACGCAGTATTTT.

The gene calls are TRBV30 and TRBJ2-2; D might be TRBD2 (5 bases). The V end lost 0 bases, the J end lost 6 bases, and 8 bases lay between the germline ends. The CDR3 spans 13 residues. CDR1 and CDR2 from the germline V gene are GTSNPN and SVGIG (reference sequence). CDR3 nucleotides: TGTGCCTGGAGTGTAGGAGGCTCCGGGGAGCTGTTTTTT. It codes for CAWSVGGSGELFF.

The V call is TRBV27, the J call TRBJ2-1; TRBD1 matches 8 bases. The ends lost 6 bases at V and 1 base at J; junction bases unmatched: 8. The CDR3 length is 16 residues. From germline, CDR1 is MNHEY and CDR2 SMNVEV (reference sequence). CDR3 protein: CASSLNRGRSYNEQFF. DNA of the CDR3: TGTGCCAGCAGCTTAAACAGGGGGAGGTCCTACAATGAGCAGTTCTTC.

The chain is built from TRBV7-9 and TRBJ1-2; D uncertain. The germline gives CDR1 SEHNR, CDR2 FQNEAQ (reference sequence). V gave up 1 base and J gave up 5 bases, with 11 bases separating them. This CDR3 is 14 amino acids long. CDR3 bases: TGTGCCAGCAGCTTAGGAGCAGGAAGATATGGCTACACCTTC. Protein product: CASSLGAGRYGYTF.

The chain recombines TRBV4-2 with TRBJ2-7; TRBD2 aligns across 12 bases. This CDR3 comprises 16 residues. Germline assignment: CDR1 LGHNA and CDR2 YNFKEQ. The V gene end was trimmed by 4 bases and the J gene end by 5 bases; junction bases not matched to a gene: 9. CDR3 sequence: CASSPHRTSGTHEQYF. Written as DNA, the CDR3 is TGTGCCAGCAGCCCCCACCGGACTAGCGGGACTCACGAGCAGTACTTC.

The rearrangement joins TRBV11-2 to TRBJ2-7; 8 nucleotides agree with TRBD2. V shed 7 bases, J shed 6 bases, and the junction held 11 bases outside the gene matches. The CDR3 has 14 residues. Germline V lookup: CDR1 SGHAT, CDR2 FQNNGV. The CDR3 loop is CASTLRATSGEQYF. Here the CDR3 DNA reads TGTGCCAGCACCCTTCGGGCCACTAGCGGCGAGCAGTACTTC.

This chain uses TRBV5-1 with TRBJ2-1, with 10 bases that match TRBD2. From germline, CDR1 is SGHRS and CDR2 YFSETQ. This CDR3 spans 15 amino acids. Trimming took 4 bases from V and 4 from J; bases not matched to a gene: 5. In DNA form, the CDR3 reads TGCGCCAGCAGCCGCGGACTAGCGGCTTACAATGAGCAGTTCTTC. Its translation: CASSRGLAAYNEQFF. The whole variable domain, remainder taken from reference TRBV5-1 and TRBJ2-1, is KAGVTQTPRYLIKTRGQQVTLSCSPISGHRSVSWYQQTPGQGLQFLFEYFSETQRNKGNFPGRFSGRQFSNSRSEMNVSTLELGDSALYLCASSRGLAAYNEQFFGPGTRLTVL.

The chain uses TRBV19 and TRBJ2-7; TRBD2 aligns across 7 bases. The junction had 10 bases not matched to a gene; V was cut back by 5 bases and J by 3 bases. CDR3 size: 15 residues. The germline V gene has CDR1 LNHDA and CDR2 SQIVND (reference sequence). CDR3 DNA sequence: TGTGCCAGTAGTCTCGAAGCGGGAACCGTCTACGAGCAGTACTTC. Amino acid sequence: CASSLEAGTVYEQYF.

V usage is TRBV6-6 and J usage is TRBJ1-3; TRBD1 matches at 9 bases. Germline CDR1 is MNHNY and CDR2 is SVGAGI (reference sequence). Trimming took 2 bases from V and 8 from J; bases not matched to a gene: 10. CDR3 length: 16 residues. The CDR3 spells CASSYPVAGQGYTIYF. DNA for the CDR3: TGTGCCAGCAGTTACCCCGTGGCGGGACAGGGATACACCATATATTTT.

The CDR3 DNA follows: TGTGCCAGCAGCCGGAACATAGCGGGAGTGGACTCCTACGAGCAGTACTTC. Amino acids: CASSRNIAGVDSYEQYF. The chain couples TRBV4-2 to TRBJ2-7, with 9 nucleotides matching TRBD2. CDR3 length: 17 residues. Losses at the gene ends were 4 bases for V and 0 bases for J; bases not matched to a gene: 10. Germline CDR1 reads LGHNA; CDR2 reads YNFKEQ.

The gene calls are TRBV27 and TRBJ1-6, with D tentatively TRBD1 (5 bases). The V end lost 1 base, the J end lost 6 bases, and 22 bases lay between the germline ends. This CDR3 contains 19 residues. Germline V lookup: CDR1 MNHEY, CDR2 SMNVEV (reference sequence). This CDR3 is CASSLYDLGRWGGNSPLHF. In DNA form, the CDR3 reads TGTGCCAGCAGTTTATACGACCTCGGTAGGTGGGGGGGTAATTCACCCCTCCACTTT.

This chain uses TRBV27 with TRBJ2-5; tentatively, D is TRBD1 (5 bases). Trimming cost V 5 bases and J 5 bases, with 15 bases left between them. Germline V gives CDR1 MNHEY, CDR2 SMNVEV (reference sequence). This CDR3 is built from 14 residues. DNA of the CDR3: TGTGCCAGCAGTCACGGACAAGGAAGGGAGACCCAGTACTTC. It encodes CASSHGQGRETQYF.

The genes are TRBV6-4 and TRBJ1-5; a possible D gene is TRBD1 (6 bases). The CDR3 is made up of 15 amino acids. CDR1 MRHNA and CDR2 SNTAGT come from the germline V gene. V lost 2 bases to trimming and J lost 2 bases, with 10 bases between them. The chain's CDR3 is CASSDGGLGNQPQHF. In DNA form, the CDR3 reads TGTGCCAGCAGTGACGGGGGCTTAGGCAATCAGCCCCAGCATTTT.

V gene TRBV14 combines with J gene TRBJ1-4, with D uncertain. Germline-derived CDR1 and CDR2 are SGHDN and FVKESK. The CDR3 has 16 amino acids. V lost 3 bases to trimming and J lost 13 bases, with 24 bases between them. The chain's CDR3 is CASSHMTGSQTDGLFF. CDR3 nucleotides: TGTGCCAGCAGCCATATGACGGGGAGCCAGACGGATGGACTGTTTTTT.

J is TRBJ2-3 and V is TRBV29-1; 9 positions match TRBD1. V shed 7 bases, J shed 0 bases, and the junction held 14 bases outside the gene matches. The germline V gene encodes CDR1 SQVTM and CDR2 ANQGSEA. This CDR3 contains 17 residues. The CDR3 loop reads CSAAIQDRGASTDTQYF. DNA for the CDR3: TGCAGCGCGGCGATACAAGACAGGGGGGCGAGCACAGATACGCAGTATTTT.

The chain recombines TRBV19 with TRBJ2-1; 7 bases line up with TRBD1. Per germline, CDR1 LNHDA and CDR2 SQIVND (reference sequence). CDR3 length equals 14 residues. The J segment lost 4 bases and the V segment lost 5 bases, leaving 5 bases of the junction unmatched. The DNA of the CDR3 is TGTGCCAGTAGTGTTCGGGGACAGTACAATGAGCAGTTCTTC. It yields the protein CASSVRGQYNEQFF.

The chain couples TRBV19 to TRBJ2-7; 7 bases map to TRBD2. Trimming removed 3 bases from V and 5 bases from J; junction bases left unmatched: 19. CDR1 and CDR2 from the germline V gene are LNHDA and SQIVND (reference sequence). The CDR3 loop spans 18 amino acids. The CDR3 sequence is CASSISVRGSRLIHEQYF. The CDR3, as DNA: TGTGCCAGTAGTATCTCAGTACGCGGGAGCAGGCTGATCCACGAGCAGTACTTC.

J is TRBJ2-2 and V is TRBV4-1, with 8 positions matching TRBD1. The germline CDR1 and CDR2 sequences are MGHRA and YSYEKL. V gave up 4 bases and J gave up 1 base; unmatched junction bases: 11. CDR3 length: 18 amino acids. Written as DNA, the CDR3 is TGCGCCAGCAGCCCGAGGCGACAGGGGCTACTGAACACCGGGGAGCTGTTTTTT. Translated: CASSPRRQGLLNTGELFF.